Each of the 26 T cell receptor beta chains below was sequenced from the same sample in a study of OX40 agonist ivuxolimab in advanced cancers. Profiled with immunoSEQ multiplex PCR; TCRdb holds only in-frame clones, not every one. The table has under 20,000 clones, about 86% seen once; the top ten hold around a sixth. Specimen: CD4+ or CD8+ T cells sorted from blood, collected in a trial of the OX40 agonist ivuxolimab. These receptors were taken from an adult with an advanced solid tumor such as melanoma, head and neck, liver or kidney cancer.

This clone was recorded once. The V gene is TRBV7-2, the J gene TRBJ2-5, with a possible D match to TRBD2 (7 bases). Germline V gene data show CDR1 as SGHTA and CDR2 as FQGNSA. V was trimmed by 2 bases and J by 5 bases, leaving 15 bases between them. The CDR3 is 15 residues long. The DNA of the CDR3 is TGTGCCAGCAGCTTAAGGGGGGGCTGGATGGAGACCCAGTACTTC. Amino acids: CASSLRGGWMETQYF.

V usage is TRBV6-6 and J usage is TRBJ1-6; 7 positions agree with TRBD1. Trimming removed 6 bases from V and 13 bases from J; junction bases left unmatched: 6. CDR1 is MNHNY, CDR2 SVGAGI, per germline (reference sequence). This CDR3 spans 12 amino acids. In nucleotides, the CDR3 is TGTGCCAGCAGACTTGACAGGGCCCCCCTCCACTTT. Amino acids: CASRLDRAPLHF.

The chain uses TRBV4-3 and TRBJ1-4; D call uncertain. The germline V gene encodes CDR1 LGHNA and CDR2 YSLEER. Trimming pared 0 bases from V and 4 bases from J, leaving 9 bases between. The CDR3 sequence is 15 residues long. CDR3 loop: CASSQESTINEKLFF. The CDR3 bases are TGCGCCAGCAGCCAAGAAAGCACGATTAATGAAAAACTGTTTTTT.

This chain links TRBV11-1 with TRBJ2-5; 10 bases map to TRBD1. The germline gives CDR1 SGHAT, CDR2 FQDESV (reference sequence). V was clipped by 5 bases and J by 9 bases; unmatched bases: 9. The CDR3 is made up of 14 amino acids. As DNA, the CDR3 is TGTGCCAGCAGCAGGACGACAGGGGGCGAGGCCCAGTACTTC. Encoded protein: CASSRTTGGEAQYF.

The chain is built from TRBV6-4 and TRBJ2-1; TRBD2 matches 7 bases. With V trimmed by 2 bases and J by 13 bases, 8 bases remained unmatched. Per germline, CDR1 MRHNA and CDR2 SNTAGT. The CDR3 totals 13 residues. CDR3 protein: CASSDEVGGEQFF. The DNA of the CDR3 is TGTGCCAGCAGTGACGAAGTGGGGGGGGAACAGTTCTTC.

This clone was seen only once. CDR3 sequence (DNA): TGTGCCAGTAGTATACTCTATGCACTAGCGGGGGCCAACACCGGGGAGCTGTTTTTT. Residues: CASSILYALAGANTGELFF. The chain links TRBV19 to TRBJ2-2; 11 bases align to TRBD2. This CDR3 region has 19 residues. CDR1 LNHDA and CDR2 SQIVND come from the germline V gene (reference sequence). Unmatched junction bases numbered 10, after V lost 2 bases and J lost 2 bases.

Regarding this clone: A read error may produce the germline difference seen at one junction end. The chain employs TRBV5-4 and TRBJ1-1, with D perhaps matching TRBD1 (5 bases). The V gene's germline CDR1 is SGHNT and CDR2 YYREEE (reference sequence). This CDR3 is 13 amino acids long. The CDR3 spells CASSHDRYTEAFF. DNA of the CDR3: TGCGCCAGCAGCCACGACAGATACACTGAAGCTTTCTTT.

The chain recombines TRBV6-1 with TRBJ1-4; D remains unclear. Germline assignment: CDR1 MNHNS and CDR2 SASEGT. The CDR3 runs to 15 residues. Trimming took off 5 bases at V and 7 bases at J, with 17 bases between the two ends. This CDR3 is CASSPGELRSEKLFF. As DNA, the CDR3 is TGTGCCAGCAGTCCCGGGGAGTTGCGGTCTGAAAAACTGTTTTTT.

V usage is TRBV7-2 and J usage is TRBJ2-7, with D possibly matching TRBD1 (6 bases). This CDR3 region has 11 residues. CDR1 is SGHTA and CDR2 is FQGNSA in the germline V gene. V was cut by 1 base and J by 9 bases, with 7 bases left in between. CDR3 in amino acids: CASSLGGPQYF. The CDR3 region has the DNA TGTGCCAGCAGCTTAGGGGGGCCGCAGTACTTC.

The V and J genes are TRBV18 and TRBJ1-1; D unclear. Germline CDR1 and CDR2: KGHSH and LQKENI. CDR3 length: 13 residues. V shed 2 bases and J shed 6 bases, with 10 bases lying between them. CDR3 amino acids: CASSPVGLPEAFF. The CDR3 region has the DNA TGTGCCAGCTCACCAGTAGGGCTGCCTGAAGCTTTCTTT.

This clone was detected a few times. The V and J genes are TRBV5-4 and TRBJ2-3, with a tentative D call TRBD1 (6 bases). Deletions cut 2 bases from V and 2 bases from J, with 12 bases between. CDR3 length: 15 amino acids. Germline V lookup: CDR1 SGHNT, CDR2 YYREEE (reference sequence). Written as DNA, the CDR3 is TGTGCCAGCAGCTTACAGGGAATATTCACAGATACGCAGTATTTT. Translating gives CASSLQGIFTDTQYF.

This rearrangement joins TRBV19 to TRBJ2-7; 9 bases are shared with TRBD1. V lost 5 bases and J lost 2; bases outside the gene matches: 10. The CDR3 is made up of 16 amino acids. Germline CDR1 is LNHDA and CDR2 is SQIVND (reference sequence). CDR3 bases: TGTGCCAGTAGTCCCTATACCGGGACAGGGACCTACGAGCAGTACTTC. Protein sequence: CASSPYTGTGTYEQYF.

This sequence joins TRBV20-1 and TRBJ2-1; D unresolved. Trimming removed 3 bases from V and 9 bases from J, with 9 bases in between. The germline gives CDR1 DFQATT, CDR2 SNEGSKA (reference sequence). The CDR3 is 11 residues long. CDR3 coding DNA: TGCAGTGCTAGTTCCGCGGCTGAGCAGTTCTTC. Translated: CSASSAAEQFF.

The chain combines TRBV11-2 with TRBJ2-3, with D unresolved. Germline V lookup: CDR1 SGHAT, CDR2 FQNNGV. The CDR3 consists of 12 residues. The V gene lost 1 base and the J gene lost 7 bases, with 6 bases spanning the gap. CDR3 loop: CASSLGYYTQYF. The CDR3 DNA is TGTGCCAGCAGCTTAGGCTACTATACGCAGTATTTT.

This sequence joins TRBV30 and TRBJ1-1; D possibly corresponds to TRBD1 (6 bases). Trimming pared 4 bases from V and 4 bases from J, leaving 13 bases between. The CDR3 consists of 13 residues. The V gene's germline CDR1 is GTSNPN and CDR2 SVGIG (reference sequence). CDR3 nucleotide sequence: TGTGCCTGGACAGGGGTTCTGGGCACTGAAGCTTTCTTT. Its protein product is CAWTGVLGTEAFF.

The CDR3 coding sequence is TGTGCCAGCTCACCGGGGAGCCCCAATGAAAAACTGTTTTTT. This translates into CASSPGSPNEKLFF. This chain uses TRBV18 with TRBJ1-4, with no clear D. V lost 3 bases and J 5 bases, leaving 10 bases between the germline ends. CDR1 and CDR2 (germline): KGHSH, LQKENI. This CDR3 comprises 14 residues.

This chain connects TRBV6-5 to TRBJ2-7; D remains ambiguous. This CDR3 comprises 11 residues. The V end was cut by 5 bases, the J end by 6 bases, with 8 bases between. The V gene's germline CDR1 is MNHEY and CDR2 SVGAGI. The chain's CDR3 is CASSNRVEQYF. The CDR3, as DNA: TGTGCCAGCAGTAACCGGGTCGAGCAGTACTTC.

This sequence joins TRBV7-3 and TRBJ1-6; possibly TRBD1 for D (6 bases). The germline CDR1 and CDR2 sequences are SGHTA and FQGTGA. The CDR3 contains 15 residues. Trimming cost V 5 bases and J 7 bases, with 15 bases left between them. The CDR3 region has the DNA TGTGCCAGCAGCCCGTCGGGGGGCCGGAATTCACCCCTCCACTTT. It translates to CASSPSGGRNSPLHF.

The chain employs TRBV4-1 and TRBJ2-1; D tentatively fits TRBD1 or TRBD2 (5 bases each). V lost 3 bases to trimming and J lost 8 bases, with 17 bases between them. Per the germline V gene, CDR1 is MGHRA and CDR2 is YSYEKL. The CDR3 is 15 amino acids. The CDR3 region has the DNA TGCGCCAGCAGCCAGGTACTAGGGGTCGTCTATGAGCAGTTCTTC. This codes for CASSQVLGVVYEQFF.

This rearrangement joins TRBV5-1 to TRBJ1-5; TRBD1 matches 9 bases. The CDR3 consists of 15 residues. J lost 6 bases, V lost 4 bases, and 8 bases had no gene match. CDR1 is SGHRS and CDR2 is YFSETQ in the germline V gene. In DNA form, the CDR3 reads TGCGCCAGCAGCATTACAGGGGGCGGAGGTCAGCCCCAGCATTTT. Translation: CASSITGGGGQPQHF. Based on the CDR3 plus reference TRBV5-1 and TRBJ1-5, the full variable domain is KAGVTQTPRYLIKTRGQQVTLSCSPISGHRSVSWYQQTPGQGLQFLFEYFSETQRNKGNFPGRFSGRQFSNSRSEMNVSTLELGDSALYLCASSITGGGGQPQHFGDGTRLSIL.

The chain employs TRBV30 and TRBJ2-5, with D possibly being TRBD2 (6 bases). CDR3 size: 13 residues. Germline CDR1 GTSNPN, CDR2 SVGIG (reference sequence). V was shortened by 8 bases and J by 0 bases, with 13 bases between the two germline ends. The CDR3 loop is CAMVGGNQETQYF. DNA for the CDR3: TGTGCCATGGTGGGAGGTAACCAAGAGACCCAGTACTTC.

The V and J genes are TRBV5-5 and TRBJ2-7; perhaps D is TRBD1 or TRBD2 (5 bases each). In germline, CDR1 is SGHKS, CDR2 YYEKEE (reference sequence). The CDR3 is made up of 16 amino acids. Trimming pared 4 bases from V and 3 bases from J, leaving 20 bases between. In nucleotides, the CDR3 is TGTGCCAGCAGCCCCGGGTCGGGGCGAGGCGTCTACGAGCAGTACTTC. This sequence encodes CASSPGSGRGVYEQYF.

The chain couples TRBV7-9 to TRBJ2-7; a possible D gene is TRBD2 (5 bases). CDR1 is SEHNR, CDR2 FQNEAQ, per germline (reference sequence). Trimming took 2 bases from V and 0 from J, leaving 11 bases between them. CDR3 length: 15 amino acids. The CDR3 protein is CASSLRPGLSYEQYF. CDR3 nucleotide sequence: TGTGCCAGCAGCTTAAGGCCAGGACTCTCCTACGAGCAGTACTTC.

The chain uses TRBV23-1 and TRBJ2-7, with TRBD2 identical over 8 bases. TRBV23-1 is known as an ORF, though its function is uncertain. With V trimmed by 7 bases and J by 0 bases, 26 bases remained unmatched. This CDR3 contains 21 residues. The CDR3 protein is CASTTGPKKTDSGKSSYEQYF. CDR3 DNA: TGCGCCAGCACCACGGGCCCCAAAAAAACGGATAGCGGGAAAAGCTCCTACGAGCAGTACTTC.

The V gene is TRBV7-9, the J gene TRBJ2-7; D remains unclear. There are 11 residues in the CDR3. V shed 5 bases and J shed 5 bases, with 7 bases lying between them. Germline loops: CDR1 SEHNR, CDR2 FQNEAQ (reference sequence). The CDR3 reads CASSPGDEQYF. The CDR3 DNA reads as TGTGCCAGCAGCCCGGGTGACGAGCAGTACTTC.

This clone was recorded a few times. The chain is built from TRBV13 and TRBJ2-3; 10 positions agree with TRBD1. From germline, CDR1 is PRHDT and CDR2 FYEKMQ (reference sequence). V trimming: 5 bases; J trimming: 3 bases; junction bases outside the gene matches: 5. The CDR3 is 15 residues long. CDR3 nucleotides: TGTGCCAGCAGCGAGACAGGGGGCAGGACAGATACGCAGTATTTT. Translation: CASSETGGRTDTQYF.